A selection of T cell receptor beta chains follows, all from one sample in a study of T-cell memory formation after mild COVID-19. Via MiXCR, TCRdb re-called the 5' RACE reads, giving one row per CDR3 protein. The table includes around 370,000 distinct CDR3 sequences, under 25% detected once. Source material: PBMCs or a T cell subset sorted from them (not recorded which). Receptors were obtained from an adult woman who had mild COVID-19 (a few samples of this study predate the infection). Cell type and time point are not known. Each CDR3 is given with its conserved first and last residue. The D gene is left open where the match is weak. Only part of the rows carry a size: once, few, many, or a class if the clone is expanded.

>TRBV5-1|few|NA|TRBJ2-1
CASSLSRQSGSKQFF
TGCGCCAGCAGCTTGTCGAGACAGAGCGGGTCTAAGCAGTTCTTC
>TRBV7-6|many|NA|TRBJ1-1
CASSPGVRNTEAFF
TGTGCCAGCAGCCCGGGGGTAAGGAACACTGAAGCTTTCTTT
>TRBV5-1|NA|NA|TRBJ1-3
CASSLTDSGNTIYF
TGCGCCAGCAGCTTGACAGACTCTGGAAACACCATATATTTT
>TRBV6-2/TRBV6-3|NA|TRBD1|TRBJ1-2
CASSYRRTGYGYTF
TGTGCCAGCAGTTACCGCCGGACAGGCTATGGCTACACCTTC
>TRBV24-1|NA|TRBD1|TRBJ2-6
CATSDSTGGEIAGANVLTF
TGTGCCACCAGTGATTCGACAGGGGGCGAAATTGCTGGGGCCAACGTCCTGACTTTC
>TRBV20-1|few|NA|TRBJ2-3
CSASRDTTDTQYF
TGCAGTGCTAGTAGGGACACTACAGATACGCAGTATTTT
>TRBV7-9|NA|TRBD1|TRBJ2-5
CASSLRDRDQETQYF
TGTGCCAGCAGCTTACGGGACAGGGACCAAGAGACCCAGTACTTC
>TRBV13|few|NA|TRBJ1-6
CASSGDLSYNSPLHF
TGTGCCAGCAGCGGGGACCTCTCCTATAATTCACCCCTCCACTTT
>TRBV6-6|NA|NA|TRBJ1-5
CASSYSASHSNQPQHF
TGTGCCAGCAGTTACTCCGCATCCCATAGCAATCAGCCCCAGCATTTT
>TRBV6-2/TRBV6-3|NA|NA|TRBJ2-2
CASSYGDRRSGELFF
TGTGCCAGCAGTTACGGTGACAGAAGGTCCGGGGAGCTGTTTTTT
>TRBV5-1|few|NA|TRBJ1-4
CASSYPVGAPNEKLFF
TGCGCCAGCAGCTACCCCGTCGGGGCGCCTAATGAAAAACTGTTTTTT
>TRBV6-5|NA|TRBD1|TRBJ2-7
CASSYSTGTGSYEQYF
TGTGCCAGCAGTTACTCCACCGGGACAGGGTCTTACGAGCAGTACTTC
>TRBV3-1|NA|NA|TRBJ1-2
CASSQEGRAYGYTF
TGTGCCAGCAGCCAAGAAGGCAGGGCCTATGGCTACACCTTC
>TRBV7-9|few|NA|TRBJ1-5
CASSPGLSNQPQHF
TGTGCCAGCAGCCCAGGGTTGAGCAATCAGCCCCAGCATTTT